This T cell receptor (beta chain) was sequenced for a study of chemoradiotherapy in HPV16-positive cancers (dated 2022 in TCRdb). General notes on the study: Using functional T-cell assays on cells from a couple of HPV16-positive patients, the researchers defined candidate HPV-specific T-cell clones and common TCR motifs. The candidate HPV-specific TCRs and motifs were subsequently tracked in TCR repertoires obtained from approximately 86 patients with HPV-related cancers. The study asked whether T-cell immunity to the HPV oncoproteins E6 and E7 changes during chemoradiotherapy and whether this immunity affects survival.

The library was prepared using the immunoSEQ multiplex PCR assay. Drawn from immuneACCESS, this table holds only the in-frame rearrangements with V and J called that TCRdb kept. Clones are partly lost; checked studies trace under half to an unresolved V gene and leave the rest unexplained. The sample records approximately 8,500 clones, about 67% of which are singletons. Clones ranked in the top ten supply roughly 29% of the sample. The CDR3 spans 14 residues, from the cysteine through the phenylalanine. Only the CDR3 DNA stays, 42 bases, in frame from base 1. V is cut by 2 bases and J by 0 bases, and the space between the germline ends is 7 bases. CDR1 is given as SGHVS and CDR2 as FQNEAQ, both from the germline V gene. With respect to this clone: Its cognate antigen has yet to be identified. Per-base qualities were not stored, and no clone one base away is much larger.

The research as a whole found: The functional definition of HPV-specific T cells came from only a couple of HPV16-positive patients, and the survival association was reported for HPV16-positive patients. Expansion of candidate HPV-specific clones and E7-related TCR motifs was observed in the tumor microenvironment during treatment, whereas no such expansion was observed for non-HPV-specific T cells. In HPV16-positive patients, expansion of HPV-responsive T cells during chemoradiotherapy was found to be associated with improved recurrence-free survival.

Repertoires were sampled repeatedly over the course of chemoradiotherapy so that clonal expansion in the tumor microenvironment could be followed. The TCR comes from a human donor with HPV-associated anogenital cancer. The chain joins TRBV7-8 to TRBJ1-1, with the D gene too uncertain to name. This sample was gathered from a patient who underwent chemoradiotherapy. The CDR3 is CASSLLLLNTEAFF. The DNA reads TGTGCCAGCAGCTTACTTTTGTTGAACACTGAAGCTTTCTTT. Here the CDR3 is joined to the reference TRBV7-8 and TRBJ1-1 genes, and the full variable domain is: GAGVSQSPRYKVAKRGQDVALRCDPISGHVSLFWYQQALGQGPEFLTYFQNEAQLDKSGLPSDRFFAERPEGSVSTLKIQRTQQEDSAVYLCASSLLLLNTEAFFGQGTRLTVV.